This entry lists 26 T cell receptor beta chains sequenced from one sample in a study of blood T cell repertoires in COVID-19. Profiled with immunoSEQ multiplex PCR; TCRdb holds only in-frame clones, not every one. The sample comprises 250,000 to 400,000 clones, 70% to 90% of which are singletons, and about 5.7% rests with the top ten. The material sequenced was PBMCs or T cells enriched from blood (not recorded which). Receptors originate from a young woman who had recovered from COVID-19.

The chain joins TRBV19 to TRBJ1-2; a weak D match, TRBD1 (6 bases). Trimming took off 1 base at V and 8 bases at J, with 11 bases between the two ends. This CDR3 is built from 13 residues. Germline V gene sequence: CDR1 LNHDA, CDR2 SQIVND (reference sequence). In nucleotides, the CDR3 is TGTGCCAGTAGTATAGTACAGGGTGAAGGCTACACCTTC. Residues: CASSIVQGEGYTF.

J is TRBJ2-7 and V is TRBV19; 7 positions agree with TRBD1. Germline V gene lookup returns CDR1 LNHDA and CDR2 SQIVND (reference sequence). The CDR3 extends over 15 amino acids. V dropped 1 base and J dropped 4; count of bases not matched to a gene: 7. The CDR3 DNA is TGTGCCAGTAGTATAGCCGTTGTACAGGGGTACGAGCAGTACTTC. Protein sequence: CASSIAVVQGYEQYF.

The rearrangement uses TRBV18 and TRBJ2-1; 8 bases are shared with TRBD1. This CDR3 contains 14 residues. CDR1 KGHSH and CDR2 LQKENI come from the germline V gene. Trimming cost V 4 bases and J 9 bases; bases outside gene matches: 8. CDR3 in amino acids: CASSLPGQAFEQFF. The CDR3 DNA follows: TGTGCCAGCTCACTGCCGGGACAGGCTTTTGAGCAGTTCTTC.

This clone showed up just a few times. The rearrangement joins TRBV7-8 to TRBJ2-1, with D tentatively TRBD1 (5 bases). CDR3 length: 16 residues. Germline V gene sequence: CDR1 SGHVS, CDR2 FQNEAQ. Trimming removed 4 bases from V and 6 bases from J, with 19 bases in between. CDR3 bases: TGTGCCAGCAGCTGGGGCGTGGGAACACCGGTCAATGAGCAGTTCTTC. It is translated as CASSWGVGTPVNEQFF.

This sequence joins TRBV10-3 and TRBJ1-6; TRBD1 might be the D (5 bases). Germline CDR1 reads ENHRY; CDR2 reads SYGVKD. CDR3 length: 15 residues. V dropped 0 bases and J dropped 8 bases, with 11 bases sitting between them. The CDR3 nucleotides are TGTGCCATCAGTGAGTCGGGGAGGGACTATTCACCCCTCCACTTT. It encodes CAISESGRDYSPLHF.

The chain links TRBV6-5 to TRBJ2-7; 10 nucleotides line up with TRBD1. This CDR3 is built from 13 residues. Germline values: CDR1 MNHEY, CDR2 SVGAGI. The junction had 5 bases not matched to a gene; V was cut back by 7 bases and J by 5 bases. CDR3 sequence: CASTRQGADEQYF. In nucleotides, the CDR3 is TGTGCCAGCACCCGACAGGGGGCGGACGAGCAGTACTTC.

The rearrangement links TRBV27 to TRBJ2-3, with TRBD2 matching 10 bases. The V segment lost 6 bases and the J segment 0 bases; nucleotides outside the gene matches: 6. This CDR3 is 16 amino acids long. Germline values: CDR1 MNHEY, CDR2 SMNVEV (reference sequence). The CDR3 nucleotides read TGTGCCAGCAGCCTAGCGGGGGCCTTTAGCACAGATACGCAGTATTTT. This codes for CASSLAGAFSTDTQYF.

The chain combines TRBV11-3 with TRBJ2-1; TRBD2 is a possible D gene (7 bases). The CDR3 sequence is 13 residues long. V lost 2 bases, J lost 13 bases, and 15 bases lay in between. CDR1 SGHNT and CDR2 YENEEA come from the germline V gene. The CDR3 here is CASSLFGGGKQFF. CDR3 DNA: TGTGCCAGCAGCTTATTTGGCGGGGGCAAACAGTTCTTC.

The CDR3 region is CASSVGRGRWSEKLFF. As DNA, the CDR3 is TGTGCCAGCAGCGTAGGTAGGGGGAGATGGAGTGAAAAACTGTTTTTT. This chain links TRBV9 with TRBJ1-4; perhaps TRBD1 as D (6 bases). Germline V gene lookup returns CDR1 SGDLS and CDR2 YYNGEE. This CDR3 is built from 16 residues. The V gene lost 0 bases and the J gene lost 7 bases, with 16 bases spanning the gap.

This clone turned up a few times. The chain recombines TRBV4-3 with TRBJ2-5; possibly TRBD2 for D (6 bases). Germline V CDR1 and CDR2: LGHNA, YSLEER. V was cut by 4 bases and J by 6 bases, with 21 bases left in between. This CDR3 comprises 16 residues. CDR3 DNA: TGCGCCAGCAGCCCATCCTACGGGACTGCCTTGAAGACCCAGTACTTC. Encoded protein: CASSPSYGTALKTQYF.

V and J are TRBV28 and TRBJ1-2; 9 positions agree with TRBD1. Germline V gene sequence: CDR1 MDHEN, CDR2 SYDVKM. The length of the CDR3 is 15 residues. The V and J ends lost 6 bases and 5 bases, in that order; junction bases with no gene match: 10. CDR3 sequence (DNA): TGTGCCAGCAGAGGGGGACAGGGTGGGAGGTATGGCTACACCTTC. Amino acid sequence: CASRGGQGGRYGYTF.

The chain carries TRBV5-1 and TRBJ1-6; D gene unclear. The CDR3 spans 15 residues. Trimming removed 4 bases at V and 7 bases at J, with 15 bases between. CDR1 is SGHRS, CDR2 YFSETQ, per germline. CDR3 DNA sequence: TGCGCCAGCAGCCCCCTAGGCGATGGCAATTCACCCCTCCACTTT. This translates into CASSPLGDGNSPLHF.

The rearrangement links TRBV6-5 to TRBJ2-5; 10 nucleotides align to TRBD2. The CDR3 loop spans 15 amino acids. V was pared by 6 bases and J by 5 bases, with 9 bases of the junction left unmatched. CDR1 and CDR2 (germline): MNHEY, SVGAGI. The chain's CDR3 is CASSTLLAGEETQYF. The CDR3 coding sequence is TGTGCCAGCAGCACCCTTCTAGCGGGGGAGGAGACCCAGTACTTC.

This clone was recorded once. The chain has TRBV27 and TRBJ2-6, with TRBD2 as a possible D gene (5 bases). The V end lost 10 bases, the J end lost 4 bases, and 20 bases lay between the germline ends. CDR3 length: 16 amino acids. Germline V gene lookup returns CDR1 MNHEY and CDR2 SMNVEV (reference sequence). CDR3 DNA sequence: TGTGCCACCTCTCCGGCGGGCAGCTGGGGGGCCAACGTCCTGACTTTC. Its protein product is CATSPAGSWGANVLTF.

This clone was recorded only once. V is TRBV30 and J is TRBJ1-1; possible D gene TRBD1, 6 bases. The CDR3 is 16 amino acids. V was clipped by 0 bases and J by 2 bases, with 16 bases between them. Germline V gene lookup returns CDR1 GTSNPN and CDR2 SVGIG (reference sequence). This chain's CDR3 is CAWSVGRGYGNTEAFF. Here the CDR3 DNA reads TGTGCCTGGAGTGTTGGCAGGGGATATGGTAACACTGAAGCTTTCTTT.

The genes are TRBV19 and TRBJ1-1; 7 nucleotides align to TRBD1. This CDR3 is 15 amino acids long. CDR1 and CDR2 from the germline V gene are LNHDA and SQIVND (reference sequence). V was clipped by 3 bases and J by 1 base; unmatched bases: 5. The CDR3 loop is CASSIGGTENTEAFF. CDR3 DNA sequence: TGTGCCAGTAGTATCGGCGGGACAGAGAACACTGAAGCTTTCTTT. Supplemented by reference TRBV19 and TRBJ1-1, the full variable domain reads DGGITQSPKYLFRKEGQNVTLSCEQNLNHDAMYWYRQDPGQGLRLIYYSQIVNDFQKGDIAEGYSVSREKKESFPLTVTSAQKNPTAFYLCASSIGGTENTEAFFGQGTRLTVV.

This clone was counted a few times. This chain connects TRBV19 to TRBJ1-1; TRBD1 matches 7 bases. V lost 5 bases and J lost 1; bases outside the gene matches: 13. In germline, CDR1 is LNHDA, CDR2 SQIVND (reference sequence). This CDR3 spans 17 amino acids. The CDR3 DNA reads as TGTGCCAGTAGTGTAAGGACAGGCTGGTATGGGAACACTGAAGCTTTCTTT. This gives the protein CASSVRTGWYGNTEAFF.

The rearrangement joins TRBV6-5 to TRBJ1-6, with D possibly TRBD1 on 5 matching bases. Germline V gives CDR1 MNHEY, CDR2 SVGAGI. This CDR3 region has 15 residues. V lost 5 bases to trimming and J lost 10 bases, with 18 bases between them. The CDR3 loop reads CASSPFRTLRSPLHF. CDR3 bases: TGTGCCAGCAGTCCCTTCCGGACATTACGGTCACCCCTCCACTTT.

Points on this clone: A junction boundary mismatches the germline segment, possibly from a read error. This chain uses TRBV7-6 with TRBJ2-5, with D perhaps matching TRBD1 (5 bases). There are 12 residues in the CDR3. From germline, CDR1 is SGHVS and CDR2 FNYEAQ. The CDR3 region has the DNA TGTGCCAGCAGCTCCGAACAGGCGACCCTGTACTTC. It is translated as CASSSEQATLYF. The whole variable domain, remainder taken from reference TRBV7-6 and TRBJ2-5, is GAGVSQSPRYKVTKRGQDVALRCDPISGHVSLYWYRQALGQGPEFLTYFNYEAQQDKSGLPNDRFSAERPEGSISTLTIQRTEQRDSAMYRCASSSEQATLYFGPGTRLLVL.

J is TRBJ1-6 and V is TRBV7-2; D remains ambiguous. From germline, CDR1 is SGHTA and CDR2 FQGNSA. The V end lost 3 bases, the J end lost 0 bases, and 9 bases lay between the germline ends. This CDR3 spans 16 amino acids. CDR3 bases: TGTGCCAGCAGCTTGGTTGGGAGCTCCTATAATTCACCCCTCCACTTT. It encodes CASSLVGSSYNSPLHF. The entire variable domain, with the rest obtained from reference TRBV7-2 and TRBJ1-6, is as follows: GAGVSQSPSNKVTEKGKDVELRCDPISGHTALYWYRQSLGQGLEFLIYFQGNSAPDKSGLPSDRFSAERTGGSVSTLTIQRTQQEDSAVYLCASSLVGSSYNSPLHFGNGTRLTVT.

This clone was detected only a few times. The genes are TRBV2 and TRBJ1-1, with D perhaps TRBD1 (5 bases). The germline V and J ends were trimmed by 4 bases and 1 base, with 7 bases remaining between them. The CDR3 runs 13 residues. Looked up from germline, CDR1 is SNHLY and CDR2 is FYNNEI. CDR3 residues: CASSGQPNTEAFF. CDR3 sequence (DNA): TGTGCCAGCAGTGGACAGCCGAACACTGAAGCTTTCTTT.

The V and J genes are TRBV2 and TRBJ2-3; 7 nucleotides align to TRBD2. Germline CDR1 SNHLY, CDR2 FYNNEI. The CDR3 covers 14 residues. V shed 6 bases, J shed 2 bases, and the junction held 5 bases outside the gene matches. The chain's CDR3 is CASSLLAVTDTQYF. For the CDR3, the DNA is TGTGCCAGCAGCCTGCTAGCGGTCACAGATACGCAGTATTTT.

V gene TRBV20-1 combines with J gene TRBJ2-5; 11 bases map to TRBD2. V lost 3 bases and J lost 5; bases outside the gene matches: 2. Per the germline V gene, CDR1 is DFQATT and CDR2 is SNEGSKA (reference sequence). This CDR3 is built from 13 residues. The CDR3, as DNA: TGCAGTGCTAGTGCTAGCGGGGGGGAGACCCAGTACTTC. It yields the protein CSASASGGETQYF.

The chain has TRBV7-6 and TRBJ2-2; D is undetermined. The V end lost 4 bases, the J end lost 7 bases, and 4 bases lay between the germline ends. Germline values: CDR1 SGHVS, CDR2 FNYEAQ. The CDR3 totals 11 residues. In nucleotides, the CDR3 is TGTGCCAGCAGCTCCGGCGGGGAGCTGTTTTTT. Protein product: CASSSGGELFF.

V and J are TRBV11-2 and TRBJ1-6, with 7 bases identical to TRBD1. Germline V lookup: CDR1 SGHAT, CDR2 FQNNGV. V trimming: 0 bases; J trimming: 1 base; junction bases outside the gene matches: 6. The length of the CDR3 is 18 residues. The DNA for the CDR3 is TGTGCCAGCAGCTTAGAGAGACAGGGAAGGTCCTATAATTCACCCCTCCACTTT. It encodes CASSLERQGRSYNSPLHF.

This clone was observed a handful of times. V usage is TRBV7-2 and J usage is TRBJ2-7; D is undetermined. Germline V gene data show CDR1 as SGHTA and CDR2 as FQGNSA. The CDR3 is 11 amino acids. V lost 1 base and J 6 bases, leaving 4 bases between the germline ends. CDR3 region: CASSLGLEQYF. The CDR3 coding sequence is TGTGCCAGCAGCTTAGGTCTCGAGCAGTACTTC. The full variable domain, in which reference TRBV7-2 and TRBJ2-7 provide the parts outside the CDR3, is GAGVSQSPSNKVTEKGKDVELRCDPISGHTALYWYRQSLGQGLEFLIYFQGNSAPDKSGLPSDRFSAERTGGSVSTLTIQRTQQEDSAVYLCASSLGLEQYFGPGTRLTVT.